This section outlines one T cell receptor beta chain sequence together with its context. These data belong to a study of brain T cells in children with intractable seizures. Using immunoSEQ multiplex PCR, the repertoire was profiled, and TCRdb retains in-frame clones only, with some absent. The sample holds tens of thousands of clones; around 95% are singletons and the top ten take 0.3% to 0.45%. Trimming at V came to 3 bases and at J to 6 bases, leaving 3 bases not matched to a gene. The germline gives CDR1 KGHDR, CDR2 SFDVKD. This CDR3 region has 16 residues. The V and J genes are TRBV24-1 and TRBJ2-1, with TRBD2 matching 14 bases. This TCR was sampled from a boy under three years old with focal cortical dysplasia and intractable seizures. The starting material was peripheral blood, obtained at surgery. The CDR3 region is CATSDAGLAGVNEQFF. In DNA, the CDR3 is TGTGCCACCAGTGATGCGGGACTAGCGGGAGTCAATGAGCAGTTCTTC.